These 20 T cell receptor beta chains originate from one sample sequenced in a study of blood T cell repertoires in COVID-19. Repertoires were generated with immunoSEQ multiplex PCR, while TCRdb's copy carries only in-frame clones and drops some. The data show about 220,000 clones, around 90% seen once. Sequenced: PBMCs or T cells enriched from blood (not recorded which). These receptors were collected from a man aged 30 to 39 who had been exposed to COVID-19.

This clone has more than one count but fewer than ten. V gene TRBV11-2 combines with J gene TRBJ2-7, with D uncertain. Germline lookup yields CDR1 SGHAT and CDR2 FQNNGV. V was cut by 4 bases and J by 6 bases, with 4 bases left in between. CDR3 length equals 10 residues. CDR3 bases: TGTGCCAGCAGCTACAGCGAGCAGTACTTC. It specifies CASSYSEQYF.

The V gene is TRBV4-2, the J gene TRBJ1-5; D gene unclear. CDR3 length: 15 amino acids. V lost 0 bases and J lost 4, with 10 bases in between. CDR1 LGHNA and CDR2 YNFKEQ come from the germline V gene. The CDR3 sequence is CASSQDRQVNQPQHF. The CDR3 DNA reads as TGTGCCAGCAGCCAAGATCGCCAGGTAAATCAGCCCCAGCATTTT.

The chain combines TRBV6-5 with TRBJ1-6; D not resolved. The CDR3 length is 16 residues. Deletions cut 3 bases from V and 4 bases from J, with 13 bases between. In germline, CDR1 is MNHEY, CDR2 SVGAGI. The CDR3: CASSYDLLFYNSPLHF. DNA of the CDR3: TGTGCCAGCAGTTATGATTTACTGTTTTATAATTCACCCCTCCACTTT.

The V gene is TRBV5-1, the J gene TRBJ2-2; no firm D call. The CDR3 runs to 14 residues. Per the germline V gene, CDR1 is SGHRS and CDR2 is YFSETQ. V lost 4 bases and J 5 bases, leaving 12 bases between the germline ends. The CDR3 loop reads CASSRSGPTGELFF. The CDR3 DNA is TGCGCCAGCAGCCGATCGGGTCCGACCGGGGAGCTGTTTTTT. The full variable domain, completed using reference TRBV5-1 and TRBJ2-2, is KAGVTQTPRYLIKTRGQQVTLSCSPISGHRSVSWYQQTPGQGLQFLFEYFSETQRNKGNFPGRFSGRQFSNSRSEMNVSTLELGDSALYLCASSRSGPTGELFFGEGSRLTVL.

This chain uses TRBV19 with TRBJ2-5, with D possibly being TRBD2 (6 bases). The CDR3 has 15 amino acids. Between the trimmed V and J ends, which lost 4 bases and 7 bases, there was a span of 19 bases. Germline V lookup: CDR1 LNHDA, CDR2 SQIVND (reference sequence). The CDR3 spells CASSTERRNGRTQYF. In nucleotides, the CDR3 is TGTGCCAGTAGTACGGAAAGGAGGAACGGGAGGACCCAGTACTTC.

The chain recombines TRBV2 with TRBJ2-7; D gene unclear. Germline loops: CDR1 SNHLY, CDR2 FYNNEI. V lost 3 bases and J 2 bases, leaving 5 bases between the germline ends. CDR3 length equals 12 residues. CDR3 DNA sequence: TGTGCCAGCAGTGATGACACCTACGAGCAGTACTTC. Translation gives CASSDDTYEQYF.

The chain joins TRBV9 to TRBJ2-5, with D unclear. CDR1 and CDR2 from the germline V gene are SGDLS and YYNGEE. This CDR3 spans 14 amino acids. V gave up 4 bases and J gave up 1 base, with 11 bases separating them. CDR3 nucleotide sequence: TGTGCCAGCAGCCCCAATCACTTCCAAGAGACCCAGTACTTC. As protein: CASSPNHFQETQYF. The full variable domain, its missing parts supplied by reference TRBV9 and TRBJ2-5, is DSGVTQTPKHLITATGQRVTLRCSPRSGDLSVYWYQQSLDQGLQFLIQYYNGEERAKGNILERFSAQQFPDLHSELNLSSLELGDSALYFCASSPNHFQETQYFGPGTRLLVL.

Comments on this clone: At one boundary the junction diverges from the germline segment, which might be a read error. The genes are TRBV3-1 (or the pseudogene TRBV3-2) and TRBJ1-4, with 7 nucleotides matching TRBD1. The length of the CDR3 is 14 residues. In germline, CDR1 is LGHDT, CDR2 YNNKEL (reference sequence). The CDR3 DNA reads as TGTGCCAGCAACCAAGGGGGCGCGAGTGAAAAACTGTTTTTT. It yields the protein CASNQGGASEKLFF.

This sequence joins TRBV3-1 (or the pseudogene TRBV3-2) and TRBJ2-7; tentatively, D is TRBD1 (6 bases). Trimming left V 5 bases short and J 3 bases short, with 23 bases between. The CDR3 length is 17 residues. Germline CDR1 is LGHDT and CDR2 is YNNKEL (reference sequence). Here the CDR3 reads CASSDPAGVGVVYEQYF. The CDR3 DNA reads TGTGCCAGCAGCGACCCGGCAGGGGTCGGGGTGGTCTACGAGCAGTACTTC.

V gene TRBV4-2 combines with J gene TRBJ2-7, with TRBD1 matching over 11 bases. The V and J ends lost 4 bases and 12 bases, in that order; junction bases with no gene match: 8. The CDR3 contains 13 residues. Germline lookup yields CDR1 LGHNA and CDR2 YNFKEQ. The CDR3 DNA sequence: TGTGCCAGCAGCCCAGAGGGACAGGGGGTTGCGTACTTC. Translation gives CASSPEGQGVAYF.

This chain links TRBV15 with TRBJ1-5, with no clear D. The CDR3 is made up of 15 amino acids. Germline V lookup: CDR1 LNHNV, CDR2 YYDKDF (reference sequence). Trimming removed 1 base at V and 2 bases at J, with 9 bases between. CDR3 in amino acids: CATSRGGRGNQPQHF. CDR3 bases: TGTGCCACCAGCAGAGGAGGGCGGGGCAATCAGCCCCAGCATTTT.

The chain is built from TRBV28 and TRBJ2-2; 8 nucleotides line up with TRBD1. The germline V gene has CDR1 MDHEN and CDR2 SYDVKM. The CDR3 contains 17 residues. V lost 10 bases, J lost 1 base, and 14 bases stayed unmatched. CDR3 loop: CAMRARQGRRNTGELFF. The CDR3 nucleotides read TGTGCCATGCGGGCGCGACAGGGGAGGAGGAACACCGGGGAGCTGTTTTTT.

The chain carries TRBV4-1 and TRBJ2-7; 8 bases match TRBD2. Germline-derived CDR1 and CDR2 are MGHRA and YSYEKL. The CDR3 length is 17 residues. The ends lost 6 bases at V and 3 bases at J; junction bases unmatched: 16. The CDR3 spells CASSWGVGGGTSYEQYF. In DNA form, the CDR3 reads TGCGCCAGCAGTTGGGGAGTAGGCGGGGGGACCAGCTACGAGCAGTACTTC.

The genes are TRBV2 and TRBJ2-2, with 8 nucleotides matching TRBD1. J was trimmed by 1 base and V by 4 bases; bases with no gene match: 2. The CDR3 length is 15 residues. Germline loops: CDR1 SNHLY, CDR2 FYNNEI. The CDR3 region is CASSVGTGNTGELFF. In DNA form, the CDR3 reads TGTGCCAGCAGTGTTGGGACAGGGAACACCGGGGAGCTGTTTTTT.

The V call is TRBV5-1, the J call TRBJ1-2; D is unresolved. This CDR3 spans 16 amino acids. Germline-derived CDR1 and CDR2 are SGHRS and YFSETQ. V was clipped by 4 bases and J by 4 bases, with 20 bases between them. The CDR3 bases are TGCGCCAGCAGCCCCGGTGGGCGGTCCGAGGGCTATGGCTACACCTTC. This encodes CASSPGGRSEGYGYTF.

The chain recombines TRBV4-3 with TRBJ1-5; tentative D call: TRBD1 (5 bases). V lost 0 bases and J 5 bases, leaving 8 bases between the germline ends. The germline V gene encodes CDR1 LGHNA and CDR2 YSLEER. This CDR3 comprises 14 residues. The CDR3 sequence: CASSQDWGDQPQHF. As DNA, the CDR3 is TGCGCCAGCAGCCAAGATTGGGGGGATCAGCCCCAGCATTTT.

This chain uses TRBV5-1 with TRBJ2-3, with D possibly being TRBD1 (6 bases). V dropped 3 bases and J dropped 5 bases, with 10 bases sitting between them. The germline CDR1 and CDR2 sequences are SGHRS and YFSETQ. The CDR3 totals 13 residues. CDR3 residues: CASSYQGLDTQYF. The CDR3 coding sequence is TGCGCCAGCAGCTATCAGGGGTTAGATACGCAGTATTTT.

This clone showed up just once. The chain employs TRBV7-2 and TRBJ2-5; D perhaps matches TRBD2 (5 bases). Trimming stripped 1 base from V and 3 bases from J, with 12 bases between. Germline V lookup: CDR1 SGHTA, CDR2 FQGNSA. CDR3 length: 15 amino acids. In DNA, the CDR3 is TGTGCCAGCAGCTTAGACGCGGGCCAGGAAGAGACCCAGTACTTC. Its protein is CASSLDAGQEETQYF. The variable domain in full, completed from reference TRBV7-2 and TRBJ2-5, reads GAGVSQSPSNKVTEKGKDVELRCDPISGHTALYWYRQSLGQGLEFLIYFQGNSAPDKSGLPSDRFSAERTGGSVSTLTIQRTQQEDSAVYLCASSLDAGQEETQYFGPGTRLLVL.

The chain joins TRBV6-5 to TRBJ2-2; the match to TRBD1 covers 7 bases. V shed 6 bases and J 7 bases; nucleotides not matched to a gene: 5. In germline, CDR1 is MNHEY, CDR2 SVGAGI. This CDR3 region has 13 residues. CDR3 nucleotide sequence: TGTGCCAGCAGGACAGGGTCTCACGGGGAGCTGTTTTTT. The encoded protein is CASRTGSHGELFF.

The genes are TRBV21-1 and TRBJ1-2; TRBD1 was called by the table and not checked on the DNA. TRBV21-1 corresponds to a pseudogene. The CDR3 runs 15 residues. CDR3: CASSNITGDNYGYTF. CDR3 in DNA: TGTGCCAGCAGCAATATCACAGGTGACAACTATGGCTACACCTTC.